The clone carrying this T cell receptor (beta chain) was counted a few times. Its cognate antigen is unknown. The library was made from cDNA and included unique molecular identifiers. Researchers reported 520,000 or so cDNA molecules coming from about 1 to 10 million T cells. MiXCR, applied by TCRdb to the PCR reads, yields one record per CDR3 protein. The data show more than 500,000 distinct CDR3 sequences, less than 40% seen once. The sample comes from a study of post-analysis software for immune sequencing data. On the study more broadly: Relapsing-remitting, secondary progressive and progressive-relapsing multiple sclerosis were all included among the disease courses.

Study conclusions and caveats: When compared against controls, multiple sclerosis patients showed significantly lower normalized Chao1 diversity. F measure showed strong co-clustering of same-batch samples. Elevated frequency relative to controls characterized several TRBV segments in patients, TRBV5-6, TRBV5-1 and TRBV20-1 among them.

Germline values: CDR1 LNHNV, CDR2 YYDKDF (reference sequence). The CDR3 totals 14 residues. Trimming pared 1 base from V and 8 bases from J, leaving 12 bases between. The material sequenced was blood. The origin of this receptor is a girl younger than 18 with multiple sclerosis. V and J are TRBV15 and TRBJ2-4; D possibly corresponds to TRBD1 (6 bases). The CDR3 spells CATSRGTGLDIQYF. Here the CDR3 DNA reads TGTGCCACCAGCAGAGGTACAGGGTTGGACATTCAGTACTTC. The whole variable domain, remainder taken from reference TRBV15 and TRBJ2-4, is DAMVIQNPRYQVTQFGKPVTLSCSQTLNHNVMYWYQQKSSQAPKLLFHYYDKDFNNEADTPDNFQSRRPNTSFCFLDIRSPGLGDTAMYLCATSRGTGLDIQYFGAGTRLSVL.